This T cell receptor (beta chain) was captured in a study of human thymus T cells. Findings of the study overall: Highly overlapping thymic repertoires in unrelated individuals were reported by related research. V and J genes seemed to be used with bias in thymic and blood repertoires.

CDR3 size: 17 residues. V dropped 2 bases and J dropped 3; count of bases not matched to a gene: 11. The germline V gene has CDR1 SQVTM and CDR2 ANQGSEA. Surgeons resected thymus tissue during corrective heart surgery. Donor material was obtained from healthy Finnish infants undergoing corrective surgery for congenital heart defects. Of note for this clone: Antigen specificity is unknown.

Libraries were prepared by immunoSEQ multiplex PCR; TCRdb keeps only in-frame clonotypes and omits some of them. The sample includes some 78,000 clones, 90% to 97% seen only once; the top ten take 0.025% to 0.04%. The sequenced material came from thymus tissue. The TCR was taken from a boy in the first two years of life with a congenital heart defect but otherwise immunologically healthy. The genes are TRBV29-1 and TRBJ2-2; TRBD1 aligns across 8 bases. This CDR3 reads CSVEIPDRGADTGELFF. CDR3 DNA: TGCAGCGTTGAAATACCAGACAGGGGCGCCGACACCGGGGAGCTGTTTTTT.